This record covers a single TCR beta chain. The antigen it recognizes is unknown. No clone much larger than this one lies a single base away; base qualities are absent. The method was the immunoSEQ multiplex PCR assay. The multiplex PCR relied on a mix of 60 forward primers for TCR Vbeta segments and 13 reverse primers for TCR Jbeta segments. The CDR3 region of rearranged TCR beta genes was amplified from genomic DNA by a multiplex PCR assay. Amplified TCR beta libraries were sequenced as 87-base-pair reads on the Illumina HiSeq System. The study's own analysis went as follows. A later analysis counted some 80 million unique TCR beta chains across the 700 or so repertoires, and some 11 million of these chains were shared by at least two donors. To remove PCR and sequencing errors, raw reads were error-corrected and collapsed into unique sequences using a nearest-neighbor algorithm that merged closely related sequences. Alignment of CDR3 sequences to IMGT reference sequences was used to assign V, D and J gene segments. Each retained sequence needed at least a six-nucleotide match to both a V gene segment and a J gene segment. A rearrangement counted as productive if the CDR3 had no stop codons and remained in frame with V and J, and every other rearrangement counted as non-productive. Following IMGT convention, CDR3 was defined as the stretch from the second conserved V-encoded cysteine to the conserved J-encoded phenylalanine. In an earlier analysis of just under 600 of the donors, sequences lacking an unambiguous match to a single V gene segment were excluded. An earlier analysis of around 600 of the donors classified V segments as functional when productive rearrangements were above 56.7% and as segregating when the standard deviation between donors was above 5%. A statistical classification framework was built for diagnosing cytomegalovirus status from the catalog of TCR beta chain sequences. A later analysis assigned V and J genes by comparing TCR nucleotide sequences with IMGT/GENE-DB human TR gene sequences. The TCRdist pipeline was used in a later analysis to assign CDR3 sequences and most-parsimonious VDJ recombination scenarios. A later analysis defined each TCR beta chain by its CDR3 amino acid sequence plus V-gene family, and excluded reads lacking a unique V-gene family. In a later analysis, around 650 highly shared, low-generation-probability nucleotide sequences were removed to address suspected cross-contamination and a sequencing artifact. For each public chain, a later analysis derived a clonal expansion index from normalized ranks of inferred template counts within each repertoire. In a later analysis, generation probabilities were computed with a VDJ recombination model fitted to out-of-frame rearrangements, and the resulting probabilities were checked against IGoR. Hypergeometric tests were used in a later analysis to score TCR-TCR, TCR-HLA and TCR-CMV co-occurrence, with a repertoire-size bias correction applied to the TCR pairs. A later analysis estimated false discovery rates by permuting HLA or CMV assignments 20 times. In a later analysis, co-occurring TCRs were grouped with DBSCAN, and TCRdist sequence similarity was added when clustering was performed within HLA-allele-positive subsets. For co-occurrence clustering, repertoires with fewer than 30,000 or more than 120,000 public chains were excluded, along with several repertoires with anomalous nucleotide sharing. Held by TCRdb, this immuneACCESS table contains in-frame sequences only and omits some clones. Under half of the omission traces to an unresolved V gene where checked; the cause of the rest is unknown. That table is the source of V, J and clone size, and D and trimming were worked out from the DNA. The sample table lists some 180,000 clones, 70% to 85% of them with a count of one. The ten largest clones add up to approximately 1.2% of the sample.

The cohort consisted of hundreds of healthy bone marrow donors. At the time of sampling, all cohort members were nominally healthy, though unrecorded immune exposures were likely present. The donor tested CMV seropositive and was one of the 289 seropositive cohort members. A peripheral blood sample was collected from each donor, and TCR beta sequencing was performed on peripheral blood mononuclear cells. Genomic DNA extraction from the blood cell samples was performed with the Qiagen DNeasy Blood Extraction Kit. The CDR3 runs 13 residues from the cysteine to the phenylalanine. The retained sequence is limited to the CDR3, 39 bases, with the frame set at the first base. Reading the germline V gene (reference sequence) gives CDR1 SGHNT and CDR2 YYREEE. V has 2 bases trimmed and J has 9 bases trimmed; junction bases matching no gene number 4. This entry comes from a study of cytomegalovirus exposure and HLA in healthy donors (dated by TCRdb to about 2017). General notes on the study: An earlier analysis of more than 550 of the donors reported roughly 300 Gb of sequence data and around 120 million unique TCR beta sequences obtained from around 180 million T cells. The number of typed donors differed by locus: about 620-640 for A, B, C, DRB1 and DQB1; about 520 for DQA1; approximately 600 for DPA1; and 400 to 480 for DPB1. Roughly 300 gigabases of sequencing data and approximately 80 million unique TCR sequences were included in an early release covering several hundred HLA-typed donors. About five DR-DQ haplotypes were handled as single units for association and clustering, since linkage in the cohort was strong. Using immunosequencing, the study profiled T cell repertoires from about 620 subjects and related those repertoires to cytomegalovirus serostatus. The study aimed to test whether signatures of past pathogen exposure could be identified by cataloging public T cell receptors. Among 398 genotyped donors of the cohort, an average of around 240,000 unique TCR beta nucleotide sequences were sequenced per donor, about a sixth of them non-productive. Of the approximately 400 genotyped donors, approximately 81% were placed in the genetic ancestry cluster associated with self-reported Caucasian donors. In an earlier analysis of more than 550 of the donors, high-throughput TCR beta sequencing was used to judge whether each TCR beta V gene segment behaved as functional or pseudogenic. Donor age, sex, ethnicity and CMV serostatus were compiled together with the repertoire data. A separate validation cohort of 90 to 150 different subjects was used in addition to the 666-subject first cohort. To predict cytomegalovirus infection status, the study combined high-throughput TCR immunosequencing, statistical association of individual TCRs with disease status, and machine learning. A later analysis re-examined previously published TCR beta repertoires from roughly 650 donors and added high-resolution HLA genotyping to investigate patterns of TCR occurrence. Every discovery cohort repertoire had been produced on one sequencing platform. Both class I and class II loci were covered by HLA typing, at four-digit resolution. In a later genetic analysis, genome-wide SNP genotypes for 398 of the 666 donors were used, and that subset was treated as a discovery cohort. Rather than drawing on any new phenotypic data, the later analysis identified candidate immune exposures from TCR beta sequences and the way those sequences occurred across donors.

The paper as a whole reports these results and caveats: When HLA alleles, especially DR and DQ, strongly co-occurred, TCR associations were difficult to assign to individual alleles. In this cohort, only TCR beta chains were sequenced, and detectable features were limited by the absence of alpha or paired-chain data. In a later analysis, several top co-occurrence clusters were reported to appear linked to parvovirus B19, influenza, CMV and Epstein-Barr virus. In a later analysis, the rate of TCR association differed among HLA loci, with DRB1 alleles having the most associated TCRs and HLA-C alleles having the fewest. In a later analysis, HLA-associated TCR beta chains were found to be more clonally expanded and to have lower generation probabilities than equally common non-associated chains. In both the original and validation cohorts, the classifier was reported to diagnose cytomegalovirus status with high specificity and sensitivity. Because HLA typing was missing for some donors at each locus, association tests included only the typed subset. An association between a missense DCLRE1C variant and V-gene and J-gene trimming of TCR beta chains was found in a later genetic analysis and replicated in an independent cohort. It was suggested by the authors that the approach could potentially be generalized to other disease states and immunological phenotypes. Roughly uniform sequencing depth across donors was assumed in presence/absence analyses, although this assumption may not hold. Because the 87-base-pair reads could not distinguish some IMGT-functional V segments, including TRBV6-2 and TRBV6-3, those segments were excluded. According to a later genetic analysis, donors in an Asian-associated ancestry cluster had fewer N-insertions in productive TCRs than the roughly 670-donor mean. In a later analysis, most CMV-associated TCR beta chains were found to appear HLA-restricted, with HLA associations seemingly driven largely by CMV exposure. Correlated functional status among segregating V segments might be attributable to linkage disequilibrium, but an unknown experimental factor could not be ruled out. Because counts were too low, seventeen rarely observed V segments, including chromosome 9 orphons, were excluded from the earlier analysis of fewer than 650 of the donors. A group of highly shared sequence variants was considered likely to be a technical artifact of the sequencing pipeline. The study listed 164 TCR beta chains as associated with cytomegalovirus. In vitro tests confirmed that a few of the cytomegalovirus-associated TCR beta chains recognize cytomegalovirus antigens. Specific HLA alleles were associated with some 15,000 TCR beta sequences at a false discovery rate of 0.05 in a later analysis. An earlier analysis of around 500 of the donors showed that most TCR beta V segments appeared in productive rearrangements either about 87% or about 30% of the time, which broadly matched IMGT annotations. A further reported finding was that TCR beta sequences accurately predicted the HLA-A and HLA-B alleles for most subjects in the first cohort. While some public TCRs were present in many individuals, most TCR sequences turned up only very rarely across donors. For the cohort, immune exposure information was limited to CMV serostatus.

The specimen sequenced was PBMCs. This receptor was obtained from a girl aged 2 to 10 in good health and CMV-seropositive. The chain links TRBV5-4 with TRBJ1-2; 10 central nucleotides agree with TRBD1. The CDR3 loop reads CASSLDRGPSYTF. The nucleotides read TGTGCCAGCAGCTTAGACAGGGGGCCTAGCTACACCTTC.